This T cell receptor (beta chain) was profiled in a study of shared clonotypes between healthy human individuals. Study results and limitations: Deeper or shallower sequencing was expected to change how clonotypes are shared among donors. The study sampled only blood, and tissue repertoires likely differ.

Deep-level assay runs were performed. Profiled with immunoSEQ multiplex PCR; TCRdb holds only in-frame clones, not every one. Of a few hundred thousand clones in the sample, over 75% were seen once. A remark on this clone: Its antigen remains unidentified.

The germline V gene encodes CDR1 SEHNR and CDR2 FQNEAQ (reference sequence). The CDR3 is 15 residues long. Germline trimming cut 5 bases from V and 2 bases from J; bases unmatched to any gene: 5. Those who donated, Caucasian adults without exception, all lived in Nashville, Tennessee. Sequences were obtained from memory CD8+ T cells sorted from blood. Stated subset: CD45RO+ cells pooled with CCR7-negative TemRA cells. The receptor's source is a man aged 18 to 30 in good health. The chain is built from TRBV7-9 and TRBJ2-7; 11 bases are shared with TRBD2. CDR3 in amino acids: CASSALAGAPYEQYF. CDR3 in DNA: TGTGCCAGCAGCGCACTAGCGGGAGCCCCCTACGAGCAGTACTTC.